This T cell receptor (beta chain) is drawn from a study of T cell changes during pregnancy in multiple sclerosis. The V end lost 3 bases, the J end lost 0 bases, and 12 bases lay between the germline ends. The germline CDR1 and CDR2 sequences are LGHNA and YSLEER. The CDR3 runs to 16 residues. TCRdb's copy holds only in-frame clones and misses some; the assay was immunoSEQ multiplex PCR. This table holds about 77,000 clones, around nine tenths found once. The source was peripheral blood, collected before pregnancy. The clonotype was recovered from a female donor with multiple sclerosis, enrolled in a pregnancy study. The gene calls are TRBV4-3 and TRBJ1-3; TRBD1 might be the D (6 bases). Here the CDR3 reads CASSQDSVFSGNTIYF. The CDR3, as DNA: TGCGCCAGCAGCCAGGACAGTGTTTTCTCTGGAAACACCATATATTTT.